This TCR beta chain was found in a study of shared T cell receptors in the human thymus. The repertoire was sequenced with immunoSEQ multiplex PCR; TCRdb's copy has only in-frame clones and lacks some. The sample lists over 650,000 clones, about 87% seen once, with roughly 0.0086% in the top ten. These data are also associated with another study on human thymus T cells. That report adds: It was healthy Finnish infants having corrective surgery for congenital heart defects who were the donors. Blood and thymic repertoires both appeared biased in V and J gene usage.

The sample comprised thymocytes. The clonotype comes from a boy less than two years old with a congenital heart defect.

The CDR3 here is CASSYSLQGKVVNTEAFF. The CDR3 region has the DNA TGTGCCAGCAGCTATTCTTTACAGGGGAAGGTGGTGAACACTGAAGCTTTCTTT. V gene TRBV28 combines with J gene TRBJ1-1; the match to TRBD1 covers 7 bases. The ends lost 6 bases at V and 0 bases at J; junction bases unmatched: 16. CDR3 size: 18 residues. Germline V gives CDR1 MDHEN, CDR2 SYDVKM.